One and the same sample provided the 22 T cell receptor beta chains below, sequenced in a study of identical twins. TCRdb re-called the 5' RACE reads through MiXCR, storing one row per CDR3 protein. Among around 680,000 distinct CDR3 sequences listed, 8.5% to 9% were seen once. Separately, the same data were catalogued under a study of yellow fever vaccine responses in identical twins.

Sequenced input: PBMCs. The receptors originated from a young woman in good health.

This clonotype was seen a handful of times. This sequence joins TRBV6-1 and TRBJ2-7; possible D gene TRBD1, 5 bases. With 6 bases removed from V and 4 bases from J, the gap between germline ends came to 13 bases. The germline gives CDR1 MNHNS, CDR2 SASEGT. The CDR3 contains 13 residues. DNA for the CDR3: TGTGCCAGCAGAGCAGACAGCCAGTACGAGCAGTACTTC. This encodes CASRADSQYEQYF.

This clonotype was recorded a few times. The chain carries TRBV6-5 and TRBJ2-5; D is perhaps TRBD2 (5 bases). The germline V gene encodes CDR1 MNHEY and CDR2 SVGAGI. V lost 5 bases and J lost 3, with 19 bases in between. The CDR3 loop spans 16 amino acids. CDR3 bases: TGTGCCAGCAGTAACCCGACAAGCGGCCTCAAAGAGACCCAGTACTTC. It yields the protein CASSNPTSGLKETQYF.

J is TRBJ2-7 and V is TRBV18; 8 nucleotides match TRBD1. Germline values: CDR1 KGHSH, CDR2 LQKENI. The CDR3 totals 15 residues. J gave up 2 bases and V 4 bases, and 7 bases lay outside the gene matches. Written as DNA, the CDR3 is TGTGCCAGCTCACAGAACCGGGACAGGCCCTACGAGCAGTACTTC. Amino acid sequence: CASSQNRDRPYEQYF.

The chain recombines TRBV7-6 with TRBJ2-3, with unresolved D. Germline CDR1 and CDR2: SGHVS and FNYEAQ. Trimming pared 5 bases from V and 1 base from J, leaving 19 bases between. This CDR3 contains 17 residues. CDR3 in DNA: TGTGCCAGCAGCCCCGGTGGCGCCCCGGCTGGCACAGATACGCAGTATTTT. Protein: CASSPGGAPAGTDTQYF. Based on the CDR3 plus reference TRBV7-6 and TRBJ2-3, the full variable domain is GAGVSQSPRYKVTKRGQDVALRCDPISGHVSLYWYRQALGQGPEFLTYFNYEAQQDKSGLPNDRFSAERPEGSISTLTIQRTEQRDSAMYRCASSPGGAPAGTDTQYFGPGTRLTVL.

The chain carries TRBV4-2 and TRBJ2-7; 10 positions match TRBD2. Germline trimming cut 3 bases from V and 4 bases from J; bases unmatched to any gene: 6. The CDR3 sequence is 15 residues long. CDR1 and CDR2 (germline): LGHNA, YNFKEQ. The CDR3 region has the DNA TGTGCCAGCAGCCAGGCTAGCGGGAGTGGGTACGAGCAGTACTTC. Translation: CASSQASGSGYEQYF.

This clonotype was picked up many times. V is TRBV12-3 or TRBV12-4 and J is TRBJ2-7; TRBD1 agrees at 7 bases. The CDR3 covers 14 residues. V was clipped by 5 bases and J by 0 bases; unmatched bases: 4. CDR3 amino acids: CASSPRDSSYEQYF. CDR3 DNA sequence: TGTGCCAGCAGTCCCCGGGACAGCTCCTACGAGCAGTACTTC.

This rearrangement joins TRBV12-3 or TRBV12-4 to TRBJ1-2; unclear D gene. CDR3 length equals 14 residues. V was clipped by 6 bases and J by 4 bases, with 15 bases between them. CDR3 loop: CASSPGSVVYGYTF. The DNA for the CDR3 is TGTGCCAGCAGCCCCGGCTCGGTCGTCTATGGCTACACCTTC.

The chain employs TRBV6-1 and TRBJ1-2; 7 nucleotides line up with TRBD1. This CDR3 comprises 14 residues. Germline CDR1 reads MNHNS; CDR2 reads SASEGT. The V and J ends lost 6 bases and 3 bases, in that order; junction bases with no gene match: 7. The CDR3 protein is CASSEGTDHYGYTF. CDR3 DNA: TGTGCCAGCAGCGAGGGGACAGACCACTATGGCTACACCTTC.

The rearrangement links TRBV20-1 to TRBJ2-1; 11 bases are a match to TRBD2. CDR3 size: 15 residues. CDR1 and CDR2 from the germline V gene are DFQATT and SNEGSKA (reference sequence). After removal of 1 base from V and 7 bases from J, the junction contained 6 bases not matched to a gene. This chain's CDR3 is CSARGRLAGRNEQFF. The CDR3 bases are TGCAGTGCTAGAGGACGACTAGCGGGGCGAAATGAGCAGTTCTTC.

This clonotype was picked up a small number of times. The V gene is TRBV28, the J gene TRBJ2-2; D remains unclear. CDR1 is MDHEN and CDR2 is SYDVKM in the germline V gene. Trimming took off 3 bases at V and 0 bases at J, with 8 bases between the two ends. This CDR3 has 15 residues. The CDR3 loop is CASSLSSANTGELFF. The CDR3 DNA reads as TGTGCCAGCAGTTTGAGCTCCGCGAACACCGGGGAGCTGTTTTTT.

This clonotype was seen only a few times. The chain joins TRBV5-1 to TRBJ2-2; D is perhaps TRBD2 (7 bases). CDR3 length equals 14 residues. V was trimmed by 8 bases and J by 3 bases, leaving 14 bases between them. Germline lookup yields CDR1 SGHRS and CDR2 YFSETQ. CDR3 loop: CASSGGGHTGELFF. The CDR3 DNA reads as TGCGCCAGTTCGGGGGGCGGTCACACCGGGGAGCTGTTTTTT.

The rearrangement uses TRBV20-1 and TRBJ2-5; D possibly corresponds to TRBD1 (6 bases). V was cut by 7 bases and J by 4 bases, with 16 bases left in between. This CDR3 contains 13 residues. In germline, CDR1 is DFQATT, CDR2 SNEGSKA (reference sequence). CDR3 in DNA: TGCAGTGTCCTAAACAGGGAGCTAGAGACCCAGTACTTC. Translating it yields CSVLNRELETQYF.

A few counts support this clonotype. The chain couples TRBV5-6 to TRBJ2-5, with 7 bases lining up with TRBD1. Per the germline V gene, CDR1 is SGHDT and CDR2 is YYEEEE. The CDR3 spans 14 residues. The V gene end was trimmed by 2 bases and the J gene end by 5 bases; junction bases not matched to a gene: 6. DNA for the CDR3: TGTGCCAGCAGCTTTATCGGCAGGGGGGAGACCCAGTACTTC. This encodes CASSFIGRGETQYF.

There are a few counts of this clonotype. V is TRBV20-1 and J is TRBJ2-7; 14 nucleotides align to TRBD2. Germline CDR1 DFQATT, CDR2 SNEGSKA (reference sequence). The CDR3 has 14 amino acids. J gave up 6 bases and V 3 bases, and 4 bases lay outside the gene matches. The DNA for the CDR3 is TGCAGTGCTAGGGGACTAGCGGGAGAAGTCGAGCAGTACTTC. As protein: CSARGLAGEVEQYF.

The rearrangement joins TRBV6-6 to TRBJ1-2, with no clear D. CDR3 length: 12 residues. V was cut by 8 bases and J by 4 bases, with 11 bases left in between. The germline gives CDR1 MNHNY, CDR2 SVGAGI (reference sequence). In DNA form, the CDR3 reads TGTGCCAGCGACCCCTCAGGCTATGGCTACACCTTC. It is translated as CASDPSGYGYTF.

This clonotype has ten or more counts. J is TRBJ1-2 and V is TRBV15; 7 positions agree with TRBD1. The CDR3 is 15 residues long. Germline V gene sequence: CDR1 LNHNV, CDR2 YYDKDF (reference sequence). The V and J ends lost 8 bases and 3 bases, in that order; junction bases with no gene match: 12. The CDR3 loop is CATADRHLGDYGYTF. The CDR3 DNA sequence: TGTGCCACCGCGGACAGGCATCTTGGGGACTATGGCTACACCTTC.

This clonotype was seen a few times. The chain uses TRBV7-6 and TRBJ2-3; the D gene is possibly TRBD2 (6 bases). The CDR3 runs 15 residues. Trimming removed 2 bases from V and 4 bases from J, with 13 bases in between. The germline CDR1 and CDR2 sequences are SGHVS and FNYEAQ. CDR3 protein: CASSLRRGRPDTQYF. CDR3 DNA sequence: TGTGCCAGCAGCTTACGGCGGGGTCGGCCAGATACGCAGTATTTT.

At least ten counts were recorded for this clonotype. The J gene is TRBJ1-1, the V gene TRBV5-1; TRBD1 matches 8 bases. Looked up from germline, CDR1 is SGHRS and CDR2 is YFSETQ. Trimming at V came to 3 bases and at J to 3 bases, leaving 10 bases not matched to a gene. The CDR3 covers 16 residues. The CDR3 DNA reads TGCGCCAGCAGCTCTGACAGGGGAATTCGGCACACTGAAGCTTTCTTT. This codes for CASSSDRGIRHTEAFF.

This rearrangement joins TRBV6-2 or TRBV6-3 to TRBJ2-7; D is possibly TRBD1 or TRBD2 (5 bases each). The CDR3 is 15 amino acids. Deletions cut 5 bases from V and 0 bases from J, with 14 bases between. Germline loops: CDR1 MNHEY, CDR2 SVGEGT. CDR3 bases: TGTGCCAGCAGTCGCCGGGACGCGAGCTCCTACGAGCAGTACTTC. This gives the protein CASSRRDASSYEQYF.

This clonotype came up a few times. This rearrangement joins TRBV12-3 or TRBV12-4 to TRBJ2-6; tentatively, D is TRBD2 (6 bases). Trimming shortened V by 7 bases and J by 0 bases, and 25 bases separated the two germline ends. The CDR3 is made up of 20 amino acids. The CDR3 DNA reads as TGTGCCAGCACCCCACTCGGGGGACTCGCAGTTCTCTCTGGGGCCAACGTCCTGACTTTC. Protein sequence: CASTPLGGLAVLSGANVLTF.

Only a few counts were recorded for this clonotype. The J gene is TRBJ2-7, the V gene TRBV3-1; 7 positions agree with TRBD1. The CDR3 sequence is 13 residues long. The germline V gene has CDR1 LGHDT and CDR2 YNNKEL (reference sequence). The V and J ends lost 8 bases and 3 bases, in that order; junction bases with no gene match: 7. CDR3 DNA: TGTGCCAGCGGGGACAGAGGACGCTACGAGCAGTACTTC. Amino acids: CASGDRGRYEQYF.

This chain joins TRBV7-9 and TRBJ2-7, with TRBD1 matching 7 bases. The CDR3 extends over 16 amino acids. Germline CDR1 reads SEHNR; CDR2 reads FQNEAQ (reference sequence). Trimming removed 5 bases from V and 0 bases from J; junction bases left unmatched: 10. CDR3 DNA sequence: TGTGCCAGCAGCCGTACTACAGGGGCGTACTCCTACGAGCAGTACTTC. This encodes CASSRTTGAYSYEQYF. Full variable domain (remainder filled in from reference TRBV7-9 and TRBJ2-7): DTGVSQNPRHKITKRGQNVTFRCDPISEHNRLYWYRQTLGQGPEFLTYFQNEAQLEKSRLLSDRFSAERPKGSFSTLEIQRTEQGDSAMYLCASSRTTGAYSYEQYFGPGTRLTVT.